Included here is one T cell receptor beta chain sequence, with context. The data derive from a study of blood T cell repertoires in COVID-19. Study details: Whether acute or convalescent, the COVID-19 samples came from the United States, Italy and Spain. Sources were T cells, B-cell-depleted T cells, or PBMCs; the material itself was cDNA or gDNA.

As processed by the authors: From reference gene primer amplification, estimates of nucleated cell counts were derived. Some clones are missing from TCRdb's copy, which holds only in-frame ones; the method was immunoSEQ multiplex PCR. V and J calls and clone size are those listed in that table; D and trimming were worked out from the DNA. The repertoire holds fewer than 400,000 clones, with 85% as singletons. The sequence came from a woman younger than 35 with acute or convalescent COVID-19. What was sequenced was peripheral blood.

Here the CDR3 reads CASSLTGDFGFF. CDR3 nucleotide sequence: TGTGCCAGCAGTTTAACAGGGGACTTTGGGTTCTTC. The J gene is TRBJ2-1, the V gene TRBV2, with a weak D call TRBD1 (7 bases). From germline, CDR1 is SNHLY and CDR2 FYNNEI. Trimming removed 5 bases from V and 15 bases from J, with 17 bases in between. The CDR3 extends over 12 amino acids.